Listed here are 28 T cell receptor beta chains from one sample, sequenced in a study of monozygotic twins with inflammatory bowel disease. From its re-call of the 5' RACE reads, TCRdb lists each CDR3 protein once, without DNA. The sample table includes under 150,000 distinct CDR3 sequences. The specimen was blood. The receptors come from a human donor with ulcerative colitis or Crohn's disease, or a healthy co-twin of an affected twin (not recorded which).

CDR3 in amino acids: CASSQAVTNTGELFF. V gene TRBV4-1 combines with J gene TRBJ2-2. This CDR3 is built from 15 residues. Germline assignment: CDR1 MGHRA and CDR2 YSYEKL.

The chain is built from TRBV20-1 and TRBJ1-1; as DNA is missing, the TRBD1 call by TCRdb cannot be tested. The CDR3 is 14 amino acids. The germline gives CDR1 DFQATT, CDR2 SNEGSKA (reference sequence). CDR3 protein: CSARKPGLDTEAFF.

This CDR3 reads CSARPPGDTIYF. This chain uses TRBV20-1 with TRBJ1-3. The germline gives CDR1 DFQATT, CDR2 SNEGSKA (reference sequence). The CDR3 totals 12 residues.

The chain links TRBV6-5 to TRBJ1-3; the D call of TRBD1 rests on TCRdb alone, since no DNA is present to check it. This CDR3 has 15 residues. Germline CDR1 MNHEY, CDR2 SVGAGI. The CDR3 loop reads CASSYSTREGNTIYF.

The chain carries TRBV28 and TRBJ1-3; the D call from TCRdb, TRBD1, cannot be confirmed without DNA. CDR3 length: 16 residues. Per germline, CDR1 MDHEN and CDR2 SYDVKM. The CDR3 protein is CASYQSGTGGGNTIYF. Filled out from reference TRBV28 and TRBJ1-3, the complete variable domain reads DVKVTQSSRYLVKRTGEKVFLECVQDMDHENMFWYRQDPGLGLRLIYFSYDVKMKEKGDIPEGYSVSREKKERFSLILESASTNQTSMYLCASYQSGTGGGNTIYFGEGSWLTVV.

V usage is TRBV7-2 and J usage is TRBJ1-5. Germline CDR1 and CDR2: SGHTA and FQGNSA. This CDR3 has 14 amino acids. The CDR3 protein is CASSLVGDDQPQHF.

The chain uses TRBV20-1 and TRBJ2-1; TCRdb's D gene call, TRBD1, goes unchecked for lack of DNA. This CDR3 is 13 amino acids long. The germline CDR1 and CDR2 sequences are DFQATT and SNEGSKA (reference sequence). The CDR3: CSARGWSGVEQFF.

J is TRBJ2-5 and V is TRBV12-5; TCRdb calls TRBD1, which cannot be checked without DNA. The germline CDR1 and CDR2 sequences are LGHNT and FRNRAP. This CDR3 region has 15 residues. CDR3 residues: CASGLGQSREETQYF.

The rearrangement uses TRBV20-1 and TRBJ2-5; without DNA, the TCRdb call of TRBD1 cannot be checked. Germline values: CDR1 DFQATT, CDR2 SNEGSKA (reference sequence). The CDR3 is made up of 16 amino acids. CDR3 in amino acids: CSARDPGQGAFRPQYF.

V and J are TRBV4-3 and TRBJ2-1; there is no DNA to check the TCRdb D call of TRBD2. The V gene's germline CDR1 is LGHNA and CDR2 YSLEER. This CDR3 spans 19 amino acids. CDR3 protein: CASSQVRSRGGGVYNEQFF.

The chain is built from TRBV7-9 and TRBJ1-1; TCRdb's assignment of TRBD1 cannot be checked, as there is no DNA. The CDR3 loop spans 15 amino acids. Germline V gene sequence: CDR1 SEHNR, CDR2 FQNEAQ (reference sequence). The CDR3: CASTLPNRGDTEAFF.

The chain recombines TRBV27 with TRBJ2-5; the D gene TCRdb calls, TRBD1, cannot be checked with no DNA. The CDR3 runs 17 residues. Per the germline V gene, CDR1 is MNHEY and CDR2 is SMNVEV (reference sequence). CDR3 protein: CASSPWAALEYQETQYF.

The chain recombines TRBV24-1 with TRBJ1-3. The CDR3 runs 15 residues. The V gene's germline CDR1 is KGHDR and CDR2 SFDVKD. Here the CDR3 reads CATSDQRSSGNTIYF.

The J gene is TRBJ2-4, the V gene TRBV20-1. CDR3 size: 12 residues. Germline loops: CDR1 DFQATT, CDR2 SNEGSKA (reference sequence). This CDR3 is CSAAAAKNIQYF.

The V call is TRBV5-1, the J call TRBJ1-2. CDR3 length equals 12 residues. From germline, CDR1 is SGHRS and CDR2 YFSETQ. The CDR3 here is CASSQPDDGYTF. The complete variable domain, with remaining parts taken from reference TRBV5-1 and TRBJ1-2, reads KAGVTQTPRYLIKTRGQQVTLSCSPISGHRSVSWYQQTPGQGLQFLFEYFSETQRNKGNFPGRFSGRQFSNSRSEMNVSTLELGDSALYLCASSQPDDGYTFGSGTRLTVV.

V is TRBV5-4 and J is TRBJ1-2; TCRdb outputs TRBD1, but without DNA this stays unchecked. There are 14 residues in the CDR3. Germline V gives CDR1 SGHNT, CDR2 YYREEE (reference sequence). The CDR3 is CASSLGQGEGGYTF.

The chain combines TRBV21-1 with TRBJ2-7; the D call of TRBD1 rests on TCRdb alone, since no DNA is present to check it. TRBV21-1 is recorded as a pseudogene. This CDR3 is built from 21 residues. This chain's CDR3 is CASSKEGVGGRVRPHSYEQYF.

The chain's CDR3 is CASSPPGTRIYEQYF. The V and J genes are TRBV19 and TRBJ2-7; TCRdb's assignment of TRBD1 cannot be checked, as there is no DNA. This CDR3 comprises 15 residues. Germline CDR1 LNHDA, CDR2 SQIVND (reference sequence). The variable domain in full, with the rest retrieved from reference TRBV19 and TRBJ2-7, is DGGITQSPKYLFRKEGQNVTLSCEQNLNHDAMYWYRQDPGQGLRLIYYSQIVNDFQKGDIAEGYSVSREKKESFPLTVTSAQKNPTAFYLCASSPPGTRIYEQYFGPGTRLTVT.

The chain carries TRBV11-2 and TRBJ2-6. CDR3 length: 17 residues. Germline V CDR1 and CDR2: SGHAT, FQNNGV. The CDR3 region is CASSLVGTNSGANVLTF.

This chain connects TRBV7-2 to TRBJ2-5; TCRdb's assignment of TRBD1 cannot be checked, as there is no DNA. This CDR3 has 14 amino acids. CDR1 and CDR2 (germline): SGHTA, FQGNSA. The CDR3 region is CASSLDGGIKTQYF.

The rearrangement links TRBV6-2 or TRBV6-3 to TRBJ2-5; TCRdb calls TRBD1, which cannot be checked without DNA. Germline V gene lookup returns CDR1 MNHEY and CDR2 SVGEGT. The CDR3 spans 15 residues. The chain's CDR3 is CASESHSPGQETQYF.

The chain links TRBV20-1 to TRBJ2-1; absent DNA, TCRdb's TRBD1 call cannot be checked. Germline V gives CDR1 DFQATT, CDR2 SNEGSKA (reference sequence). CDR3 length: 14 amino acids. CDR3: CSARRQGGYNEQFF.

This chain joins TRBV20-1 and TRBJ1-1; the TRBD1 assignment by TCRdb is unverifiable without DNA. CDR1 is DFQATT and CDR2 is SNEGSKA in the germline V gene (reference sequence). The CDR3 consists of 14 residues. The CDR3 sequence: CSASGIAGPDEAFF.

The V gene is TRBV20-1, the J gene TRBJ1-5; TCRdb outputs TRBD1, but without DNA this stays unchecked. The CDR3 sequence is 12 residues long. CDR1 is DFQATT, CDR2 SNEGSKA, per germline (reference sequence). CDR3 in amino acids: CSAKAPGQPQHF.

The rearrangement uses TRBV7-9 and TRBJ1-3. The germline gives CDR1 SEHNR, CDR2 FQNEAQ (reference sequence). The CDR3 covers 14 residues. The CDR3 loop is CASSSSSFGNTIYF.

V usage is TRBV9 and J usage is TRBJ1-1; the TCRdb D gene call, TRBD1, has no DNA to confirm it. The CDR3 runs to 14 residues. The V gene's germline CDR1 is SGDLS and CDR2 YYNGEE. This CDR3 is CASSVRDRGTEAFF.

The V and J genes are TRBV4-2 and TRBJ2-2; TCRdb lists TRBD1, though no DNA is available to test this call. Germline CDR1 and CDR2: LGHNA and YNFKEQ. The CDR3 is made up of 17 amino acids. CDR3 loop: CASSPQITGTNTGELFF.

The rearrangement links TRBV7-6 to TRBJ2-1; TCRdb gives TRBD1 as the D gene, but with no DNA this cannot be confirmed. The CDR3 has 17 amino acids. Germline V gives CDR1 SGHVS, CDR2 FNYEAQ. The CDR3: CASSLIRTGGVYNEQFF.